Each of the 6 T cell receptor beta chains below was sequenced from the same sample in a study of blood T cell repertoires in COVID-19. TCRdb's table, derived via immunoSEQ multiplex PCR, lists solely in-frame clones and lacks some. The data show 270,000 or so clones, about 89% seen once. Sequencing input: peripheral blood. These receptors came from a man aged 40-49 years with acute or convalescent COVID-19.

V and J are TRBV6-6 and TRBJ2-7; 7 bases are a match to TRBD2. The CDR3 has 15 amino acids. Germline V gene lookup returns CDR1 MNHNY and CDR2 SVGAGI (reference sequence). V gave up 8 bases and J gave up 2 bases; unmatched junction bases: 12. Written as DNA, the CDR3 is TGTGCCAGCCACCCCGAAGGACGGGGGGCCTACGAGCAGTACTTC. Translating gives CASHPEGRGAYEQYF.

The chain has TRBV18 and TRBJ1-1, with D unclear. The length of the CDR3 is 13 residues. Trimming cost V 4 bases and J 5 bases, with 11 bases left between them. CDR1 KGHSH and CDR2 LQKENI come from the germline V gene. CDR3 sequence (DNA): TGTGCCAGCTCACAGAACTGGGAGACTGAAGCTTTCTTT. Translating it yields CASSQNWETEAFF. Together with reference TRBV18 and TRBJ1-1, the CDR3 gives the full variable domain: NAGVMQNPRHLVRRRGQEARLRCSPMKGHSHVYWYRQLPEEGLKFMVYLQKENIIDESGMPKERFSAEFPKEGPSILRIQQVVRGDSAAYFCASSQNWETEAFFGQGTRLTVV.

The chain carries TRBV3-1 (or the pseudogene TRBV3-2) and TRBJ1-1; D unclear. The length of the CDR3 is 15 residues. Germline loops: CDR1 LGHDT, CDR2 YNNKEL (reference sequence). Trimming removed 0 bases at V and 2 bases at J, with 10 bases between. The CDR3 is CASSQETSRNTEAFF. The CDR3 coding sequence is TGTGCCAGCAGCCAAGAGACATCTCGAAACACTGAAGCTTTCTTT.

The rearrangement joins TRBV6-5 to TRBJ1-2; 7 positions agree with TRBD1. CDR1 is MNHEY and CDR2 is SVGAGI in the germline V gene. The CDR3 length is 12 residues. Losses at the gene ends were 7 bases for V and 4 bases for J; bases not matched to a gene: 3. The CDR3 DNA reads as TGTGCCAGCACAGGGGGGCCCTATGGCTACACCTTC. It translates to CASTGGPYGYTF.

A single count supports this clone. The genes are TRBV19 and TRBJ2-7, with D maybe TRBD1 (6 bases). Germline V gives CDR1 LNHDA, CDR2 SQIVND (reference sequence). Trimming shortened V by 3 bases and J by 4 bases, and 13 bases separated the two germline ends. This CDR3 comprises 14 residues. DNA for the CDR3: TGTGCCAGTAGTATGGCTGGGGACATTTACGAGCAGTACTTC. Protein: CASSMAGDIYEQYF.

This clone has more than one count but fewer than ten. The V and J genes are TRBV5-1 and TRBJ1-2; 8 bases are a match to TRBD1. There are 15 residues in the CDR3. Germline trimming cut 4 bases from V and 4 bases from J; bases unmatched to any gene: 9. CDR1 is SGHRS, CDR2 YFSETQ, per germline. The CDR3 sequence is CASSKTGDWAYGYTF. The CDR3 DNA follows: TGCGCCAGCAGCAAGACAGGGGACTGGGCCTATGGCTACACCTTC. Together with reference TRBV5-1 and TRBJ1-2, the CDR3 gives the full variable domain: KAGVTQTPRYLIKTRGQQVTLSCSPISGHRSVSWYQQTPGQGLQFLFEYFSETQRNKGNFPGRFSGRQFSNSRSEMNVSTLELGDSALYLCASSKTGDWAYGYTFGSGTRLTVV.